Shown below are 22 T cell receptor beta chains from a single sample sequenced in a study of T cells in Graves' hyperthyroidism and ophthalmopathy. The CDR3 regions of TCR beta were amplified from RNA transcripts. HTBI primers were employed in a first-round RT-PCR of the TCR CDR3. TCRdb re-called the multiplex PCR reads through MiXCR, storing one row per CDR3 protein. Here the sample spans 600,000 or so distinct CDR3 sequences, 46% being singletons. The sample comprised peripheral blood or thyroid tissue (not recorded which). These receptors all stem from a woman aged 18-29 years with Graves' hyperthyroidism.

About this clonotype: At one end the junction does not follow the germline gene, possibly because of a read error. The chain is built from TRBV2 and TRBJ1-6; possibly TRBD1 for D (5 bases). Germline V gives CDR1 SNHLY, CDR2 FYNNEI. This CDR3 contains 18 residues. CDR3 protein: CASTEDPGPSSYNSPLHF. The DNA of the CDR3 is TGTGCCAGCACTGAAGATCCGGGGCCTAGCTCCTATAATTCACCCCTCCACTTT.

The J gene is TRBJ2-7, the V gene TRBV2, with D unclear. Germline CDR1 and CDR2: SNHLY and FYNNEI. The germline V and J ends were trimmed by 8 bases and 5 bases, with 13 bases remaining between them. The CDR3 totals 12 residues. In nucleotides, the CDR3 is TGTGCCAGCCGTCAGTTAAGTGACGAGCAGTACTTC. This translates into CASRQLSDEQYF.

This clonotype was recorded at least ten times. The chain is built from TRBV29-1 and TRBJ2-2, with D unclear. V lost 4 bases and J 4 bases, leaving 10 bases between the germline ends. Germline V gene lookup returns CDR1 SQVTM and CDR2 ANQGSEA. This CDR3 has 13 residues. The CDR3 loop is CSVAEVGTGELFF. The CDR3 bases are TGCAGCGTTGCCGAAGTTGGCACCGGGGAGCTGTTTTTT.

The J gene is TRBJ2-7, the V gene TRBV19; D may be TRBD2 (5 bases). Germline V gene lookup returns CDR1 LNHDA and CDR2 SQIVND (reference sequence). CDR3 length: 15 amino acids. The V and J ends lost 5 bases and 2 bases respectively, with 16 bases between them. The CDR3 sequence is CASSASGVPTYEQYF. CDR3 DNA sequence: TGTGCCAGTAGTGCCTCCGGGGTCCCCACCTACGAGCAGTACTTC.

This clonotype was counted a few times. CDR3 DNA sequence: TGTGCCAGCAGCCTAACGGGACATCTTTGGGGCTACACCTTC. It is translated as CASSLTGHLWGYTF. The chain recombines TRBV7-2 with TRBJ1-2, with D possibly matching TRBD1 (6 bases). CDR1 is SGHTA, CDR2 FQGNSA, per germline. This CDR3 spans 14 amino acids. The ends were cut back, 5 bases at V and 8 bases at J, with 18 bases in the middle. Full variable domain (missing parts from reference TRBV7-2 and TRBJ1-2): GAGVSQSPSNKVTEKGKDVELRCDPISGHTALYWYRQSLGQGLEFLIYFQGNSAPDKSGLPSDRFSAERTGGSVSTLTIQRTQQEDSAVYLCASSLTGHLWGYTFGSGTRLTVV.

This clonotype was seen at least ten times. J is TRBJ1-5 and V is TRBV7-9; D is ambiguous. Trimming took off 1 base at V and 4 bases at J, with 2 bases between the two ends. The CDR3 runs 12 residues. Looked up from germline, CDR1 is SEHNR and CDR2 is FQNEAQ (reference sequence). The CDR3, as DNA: TGTGCCAGCAGCTTAGTAAATCAGCCCCAGCATTTT. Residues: CASSLVNQPQHF.

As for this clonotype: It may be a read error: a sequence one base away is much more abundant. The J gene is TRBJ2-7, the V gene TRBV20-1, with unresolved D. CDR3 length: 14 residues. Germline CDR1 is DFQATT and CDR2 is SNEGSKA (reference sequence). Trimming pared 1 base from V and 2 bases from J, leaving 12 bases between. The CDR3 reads CSARGIDGAYEQYF. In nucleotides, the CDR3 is TGCAGTGCTAGAGGGATCGACGGAGCCTACGAGCAGTACTTC.

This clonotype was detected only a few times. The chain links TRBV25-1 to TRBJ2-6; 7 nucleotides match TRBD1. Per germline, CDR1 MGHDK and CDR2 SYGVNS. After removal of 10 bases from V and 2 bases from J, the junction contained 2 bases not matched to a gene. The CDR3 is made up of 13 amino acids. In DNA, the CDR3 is TGTGCCACCCAGGGGGCTGGGGCCAACGTCCTGACTTTC. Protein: CATQGAGANVLTF. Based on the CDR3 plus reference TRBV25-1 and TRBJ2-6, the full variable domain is EADIYQTPRYLVIGTGKKITLECSQTMGHDKMYWYQQDPGMELHLIHYSYGVNSTEKGDLSSESTVSRIRTEHFPLTLESARPSHTSQYLCATQGAGANVLTFGAGSRLTVL.

The CDR3 region has the DNA TGTGCCAGCAGTACACGGGGGGGGGCTAATGAAAAACTGTTTTTT. This sequence encodes CASSTRGGANEKLFF. The chain carries TRBV2 and TRBJ1-4; weak D call: TRBD1 (5 bases). Germline V gives CDR1 SNHLY, CDR2 FYNNEI. Trimming removed 5 bases at V and 3 bases at J, with 13 bases between. CDR3 length equals 15 residues. Full variable domain (missing parts from reference TRBV2 and TRBJ1-4): EPEVTQTPSHQVTQMGQEVILRCVPISNHLYFYWYRQILGQKVEFLVSFYNNEISEKSEIFDDQFSVERPDGSNFTLKIRSTKLEDSAMYFCASSTRGGANEKLFFGSGTQLSVL.

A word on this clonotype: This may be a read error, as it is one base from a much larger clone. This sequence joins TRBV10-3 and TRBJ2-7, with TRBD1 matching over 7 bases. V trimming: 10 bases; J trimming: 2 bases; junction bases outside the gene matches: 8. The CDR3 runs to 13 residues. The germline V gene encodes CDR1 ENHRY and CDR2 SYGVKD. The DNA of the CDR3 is TGTGCCAGCAGATCGACAGGGCCCTACGAGCAGTACTTC. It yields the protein CASRSTGPYEQYF.

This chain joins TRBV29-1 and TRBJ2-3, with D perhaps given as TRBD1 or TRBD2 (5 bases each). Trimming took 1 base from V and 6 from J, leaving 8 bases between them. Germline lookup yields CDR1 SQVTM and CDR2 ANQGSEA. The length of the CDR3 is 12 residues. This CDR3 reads CSVEAGPDTQYF. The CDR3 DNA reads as TGCAGCGTTGAAGCGGGACCCGATACGCAGTATTTT.

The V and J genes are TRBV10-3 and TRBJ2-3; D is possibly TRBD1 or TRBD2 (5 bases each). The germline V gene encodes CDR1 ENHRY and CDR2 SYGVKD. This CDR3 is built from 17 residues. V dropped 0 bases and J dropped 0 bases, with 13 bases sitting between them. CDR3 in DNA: TGTGCCATCAGTGAGTCGGTTCAGGGACCCAGCACAGATACGCAGTATTTT. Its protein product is CAISESVQGPSTDTQYF.

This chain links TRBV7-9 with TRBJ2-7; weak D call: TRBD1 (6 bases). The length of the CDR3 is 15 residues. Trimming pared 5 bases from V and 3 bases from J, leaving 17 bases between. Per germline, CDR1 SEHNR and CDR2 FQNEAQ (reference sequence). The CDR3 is CASSHRDKGIYEQYF. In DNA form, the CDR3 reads TGTGCCAGCAGCCATCGGGACAAGGGGATCTACGAGCAGTACTTC.

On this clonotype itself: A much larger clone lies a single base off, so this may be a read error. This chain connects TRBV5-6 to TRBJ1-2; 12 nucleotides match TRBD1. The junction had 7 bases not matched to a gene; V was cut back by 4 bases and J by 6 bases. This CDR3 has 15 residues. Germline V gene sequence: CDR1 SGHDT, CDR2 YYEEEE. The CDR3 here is CASSLPGTGGDGYTF. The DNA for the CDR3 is TGTGCCAGCAGCCTACCAGGGACAGGGGGCGATGGCTACACCTTC.

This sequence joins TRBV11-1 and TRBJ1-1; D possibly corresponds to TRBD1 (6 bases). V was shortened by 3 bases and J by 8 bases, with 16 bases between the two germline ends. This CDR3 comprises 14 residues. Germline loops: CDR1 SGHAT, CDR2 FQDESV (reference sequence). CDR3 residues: CASSFSGDELEAFF. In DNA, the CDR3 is TGTGCCAGCAGCTTCTCAGGGGACGAACTCGAAGCTTTCTTT.

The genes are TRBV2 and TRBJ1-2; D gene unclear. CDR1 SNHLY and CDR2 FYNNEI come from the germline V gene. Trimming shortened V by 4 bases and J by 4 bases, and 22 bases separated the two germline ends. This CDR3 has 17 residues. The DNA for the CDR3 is TGTGCCAGCAGTGTGGAGTTACACGAGCAGTGGGGCTATGGCTACACCTTC. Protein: CASSVELHEQWGYGYTF.

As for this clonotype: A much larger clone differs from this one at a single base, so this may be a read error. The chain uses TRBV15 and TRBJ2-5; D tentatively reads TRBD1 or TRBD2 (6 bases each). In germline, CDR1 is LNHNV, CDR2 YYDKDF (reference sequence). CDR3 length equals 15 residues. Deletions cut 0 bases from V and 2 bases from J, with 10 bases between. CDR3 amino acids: CATSRDGGPQETQYF. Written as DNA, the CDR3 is TGTGCCACCAGCAGAGATGGGGGGCCACAAGAGACCCAGTACTTC.

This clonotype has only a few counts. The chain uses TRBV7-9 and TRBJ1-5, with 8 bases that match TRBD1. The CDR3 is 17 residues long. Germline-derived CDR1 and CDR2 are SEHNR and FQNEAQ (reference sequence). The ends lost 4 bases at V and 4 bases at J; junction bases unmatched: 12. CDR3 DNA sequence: TGTGCCAGCAGCTCCTTCTCAGACAGGGGTCGAAATCAGCCCCAGCATTTT. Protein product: CASSSFSDRGRNQPQHF.

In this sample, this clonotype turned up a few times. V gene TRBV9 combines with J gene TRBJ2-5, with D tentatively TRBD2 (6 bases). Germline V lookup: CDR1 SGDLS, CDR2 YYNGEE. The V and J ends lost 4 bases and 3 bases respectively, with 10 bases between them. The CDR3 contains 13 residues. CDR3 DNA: TGTGCCAGCAGCTTTTCGGGAGAAGAGACCCAGTACTTC. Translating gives CASSFSGEETQYF.

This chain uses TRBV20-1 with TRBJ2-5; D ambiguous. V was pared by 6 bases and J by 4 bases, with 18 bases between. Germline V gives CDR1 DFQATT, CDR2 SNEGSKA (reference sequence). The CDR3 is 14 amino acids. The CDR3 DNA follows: TGCAGTGCCAGGCACTATTCCTCTCGAGAGACCCAGTACTTC. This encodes CSARHYSSRETQYF.

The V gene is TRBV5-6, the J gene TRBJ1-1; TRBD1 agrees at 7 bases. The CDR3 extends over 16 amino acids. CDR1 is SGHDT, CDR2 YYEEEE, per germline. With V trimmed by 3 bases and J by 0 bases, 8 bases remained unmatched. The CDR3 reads CASSSGTDLMNTEAFF. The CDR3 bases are TGTGCCAGCAGCTCGGGGACAGACCTTATGAACACTGAAGCTTTCTTT.

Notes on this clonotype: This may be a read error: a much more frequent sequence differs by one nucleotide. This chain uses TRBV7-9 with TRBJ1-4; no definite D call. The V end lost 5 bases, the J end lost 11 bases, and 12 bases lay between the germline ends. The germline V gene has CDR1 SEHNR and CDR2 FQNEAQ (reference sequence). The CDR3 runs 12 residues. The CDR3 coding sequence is TGTGCCAGCAGCCTGAATACTGGGAAACTGTTTTTT. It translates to CASSLNTGKLFF.